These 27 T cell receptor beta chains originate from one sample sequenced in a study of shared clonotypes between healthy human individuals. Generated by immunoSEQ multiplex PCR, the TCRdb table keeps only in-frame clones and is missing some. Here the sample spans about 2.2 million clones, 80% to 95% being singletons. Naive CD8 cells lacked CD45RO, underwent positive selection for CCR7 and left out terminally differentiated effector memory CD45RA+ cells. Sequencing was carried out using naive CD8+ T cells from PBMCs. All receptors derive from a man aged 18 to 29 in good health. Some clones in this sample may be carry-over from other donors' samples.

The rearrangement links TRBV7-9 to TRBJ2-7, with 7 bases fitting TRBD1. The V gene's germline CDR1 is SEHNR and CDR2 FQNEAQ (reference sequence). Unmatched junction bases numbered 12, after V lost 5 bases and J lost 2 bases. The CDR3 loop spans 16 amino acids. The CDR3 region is CASSETRDRHAYEQYF. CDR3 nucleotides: TGTGCCAGCAGCGAAACCCGGGACAGACACGCCTACGAGCAGTACTTC.

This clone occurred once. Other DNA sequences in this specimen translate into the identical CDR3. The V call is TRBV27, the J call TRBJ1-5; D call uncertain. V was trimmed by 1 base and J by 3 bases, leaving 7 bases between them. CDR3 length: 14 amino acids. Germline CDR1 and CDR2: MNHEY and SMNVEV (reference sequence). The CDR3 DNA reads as TGTGCCAGCAGTTTATGGGGTTCCAATCAGCCCCAGCATTTT. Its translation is CASSLWGSNQPQHF.

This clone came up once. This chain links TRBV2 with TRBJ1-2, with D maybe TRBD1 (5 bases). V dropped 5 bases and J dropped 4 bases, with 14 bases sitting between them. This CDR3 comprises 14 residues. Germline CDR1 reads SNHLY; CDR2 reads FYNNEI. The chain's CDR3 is CASSIAQRGYGYTF. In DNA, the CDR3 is TGTGCCAGCAGTATAGCCCAAAGGGGCTATGGCTACACCTTC. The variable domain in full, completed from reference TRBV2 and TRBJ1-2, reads EPEVTQTPSHQVTQMGQEVILRCVPISNHLYFYWYRQILGQKVEFLVSFYNNEISEKSEIFDDQFSVERPDGSNFTLKIRSTKLEDSAMYFCASSIAQRGYGYTFGSGTRLTVV.

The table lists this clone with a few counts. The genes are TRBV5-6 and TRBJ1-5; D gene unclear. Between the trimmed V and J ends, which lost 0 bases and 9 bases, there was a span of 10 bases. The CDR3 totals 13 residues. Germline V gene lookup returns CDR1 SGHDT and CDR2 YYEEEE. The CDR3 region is CASSLGSGMPQHF. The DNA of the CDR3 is TGTGCCAGCAGCTTGGGGTCCGGAATGCCCCAGCATTTT.

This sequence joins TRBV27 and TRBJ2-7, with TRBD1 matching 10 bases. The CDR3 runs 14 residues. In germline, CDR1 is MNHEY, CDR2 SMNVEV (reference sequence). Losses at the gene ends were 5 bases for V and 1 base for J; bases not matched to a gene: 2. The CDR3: CASSVDRGSYEQYF. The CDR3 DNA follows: TGTGCCAGCAGTGTGGACAGGGGGTCCTACGAGCAGTACTTC.

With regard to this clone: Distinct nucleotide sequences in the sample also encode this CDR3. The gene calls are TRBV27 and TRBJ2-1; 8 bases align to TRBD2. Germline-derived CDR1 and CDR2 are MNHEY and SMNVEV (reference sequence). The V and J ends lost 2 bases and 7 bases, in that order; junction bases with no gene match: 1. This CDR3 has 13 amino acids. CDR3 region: CASSLSGSNEQFF. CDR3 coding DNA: TGTGCCAGCAGTTTAAGCGGGAGTAATGAGCAGTTCTTC.

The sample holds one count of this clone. CDR3 in amino acids: CAISDPMEDLSAKNIQYF. CDR3 nucleotide sequence: TGTGCCATCAGTGACCCCATGGAGGACCTCTCGGCCAAAAACATTCAGTACTTC. The chain carries TRBV10-3 and TRBJ2-4; D perhaps matches TRBD2 (5 bases). The V gene lost 3 bases and the J gene lost 1 base, with 19 bases spanning the gap. Germline V CDR1 and CDR2: ENHRY, SYGVKD. The CDR3 consists of 18 residues.

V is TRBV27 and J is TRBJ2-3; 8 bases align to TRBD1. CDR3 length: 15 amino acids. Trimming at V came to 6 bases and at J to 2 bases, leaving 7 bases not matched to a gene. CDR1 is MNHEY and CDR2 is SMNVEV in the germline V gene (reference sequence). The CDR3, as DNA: TGTGCCAGCAGAGACAGGGGCCCGACCACAGATACGCAGTATTTT. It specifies CASRDRGPTTDTQYF.

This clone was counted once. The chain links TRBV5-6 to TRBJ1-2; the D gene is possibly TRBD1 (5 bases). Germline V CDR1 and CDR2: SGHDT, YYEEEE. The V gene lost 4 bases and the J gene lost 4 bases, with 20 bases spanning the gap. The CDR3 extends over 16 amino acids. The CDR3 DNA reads TGTGCCAGCAGCCCTGGGAGTTCGGGGGTTCTCTATGGCTACACCTTC. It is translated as CASSPGSSGVLYGYTF.

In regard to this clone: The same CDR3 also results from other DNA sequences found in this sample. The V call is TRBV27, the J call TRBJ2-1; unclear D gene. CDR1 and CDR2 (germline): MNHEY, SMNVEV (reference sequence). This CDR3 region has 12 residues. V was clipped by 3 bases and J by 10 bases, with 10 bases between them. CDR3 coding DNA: TGTGCCAGCAGTTTCGGTGGGTCAGAGCAGTTCTTC. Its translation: CASSFGGSEQFF.

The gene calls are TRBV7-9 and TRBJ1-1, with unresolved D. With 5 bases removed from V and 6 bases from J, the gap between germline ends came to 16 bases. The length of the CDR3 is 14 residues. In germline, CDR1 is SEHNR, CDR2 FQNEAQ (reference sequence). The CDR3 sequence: CASSHGWGDSEAFF. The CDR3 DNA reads TGTGCCAGCAGCCATGGTTGGGGAGATTCTGAAGCTTTCTTT.

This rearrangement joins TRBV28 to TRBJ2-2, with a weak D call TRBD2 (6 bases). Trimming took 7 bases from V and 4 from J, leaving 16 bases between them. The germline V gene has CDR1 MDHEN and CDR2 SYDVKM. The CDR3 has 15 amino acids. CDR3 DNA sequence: TGTGCCAGCATCGGGGGACGGGGGTCCACCGGGGAGCTGTTTTTT. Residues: CASIGGRGSTGELFF.

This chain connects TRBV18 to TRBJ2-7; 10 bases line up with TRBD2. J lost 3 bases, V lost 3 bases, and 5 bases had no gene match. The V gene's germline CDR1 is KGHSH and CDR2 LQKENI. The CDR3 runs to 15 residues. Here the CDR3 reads CASSPSGTSVYEQYF. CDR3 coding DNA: TGTGCCAGCTCACCCTCCGGGACTAGCGTCTACGAGCAGTACTTC.

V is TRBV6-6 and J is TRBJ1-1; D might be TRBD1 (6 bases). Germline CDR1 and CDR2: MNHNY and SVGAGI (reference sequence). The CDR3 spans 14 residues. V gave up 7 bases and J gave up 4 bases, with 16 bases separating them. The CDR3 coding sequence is TGTGCCAGCACCTTGACAGCGGGGGCCACTGAAGCTTTCTTT. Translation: CASTLTAGATEAFF.

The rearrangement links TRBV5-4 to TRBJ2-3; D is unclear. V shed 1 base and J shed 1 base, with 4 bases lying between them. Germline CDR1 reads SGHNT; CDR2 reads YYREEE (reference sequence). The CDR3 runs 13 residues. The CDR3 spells CASSLWRTDTQYF. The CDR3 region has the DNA TGTGCCAGCAGCTTGTGGCGCACAGATACGCAGTATTTT. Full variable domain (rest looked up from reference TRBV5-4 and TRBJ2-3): ETGVTQSPTHLIKTRGQQVTLRCSSQSGHNTVSWYQQALGQGPQFIFQYYREEENGRGNFPPRFSGLQFPNYSSELNVNALELDDSALYLCASSLWRTDTQYFGPGTRLTVL.

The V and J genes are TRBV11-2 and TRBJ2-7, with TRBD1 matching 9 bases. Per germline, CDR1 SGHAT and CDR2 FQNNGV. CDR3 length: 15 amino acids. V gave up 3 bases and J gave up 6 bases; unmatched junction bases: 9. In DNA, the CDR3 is TGTGCCAGCAGCTTGTGGACAGGGGAGGCTTTCGAGCAGTACTTC. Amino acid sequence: CASSLWTGEAFEQYF.

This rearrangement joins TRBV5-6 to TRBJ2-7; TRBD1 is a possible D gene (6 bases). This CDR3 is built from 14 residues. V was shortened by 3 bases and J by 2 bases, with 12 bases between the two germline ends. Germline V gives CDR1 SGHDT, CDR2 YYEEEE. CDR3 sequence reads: CASSSAGVTYEQYF. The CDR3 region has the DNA TGTGCCAGCAGCTCCGCAGGGGTAACCTACGAGCAGTACTTC.

This CDR3 is CASSAGRPGGSAYNEQFF. CDR3 in DNA: TGTGCCAGCAGTGCGGGAAGACCCGGCGGGAGCGCTTACAATGAGCAGTTCTTC. The chain links TRBV25-1 to TRBJ2-1; 7 bases match TRBD2. The germline V gene has CDR1 MGHDK and CDR2 SYGVNS. The CDR3 has 18 amino acids. V lost 4 bases, J lost 4 bases, and 16 bases stayed unmatched.

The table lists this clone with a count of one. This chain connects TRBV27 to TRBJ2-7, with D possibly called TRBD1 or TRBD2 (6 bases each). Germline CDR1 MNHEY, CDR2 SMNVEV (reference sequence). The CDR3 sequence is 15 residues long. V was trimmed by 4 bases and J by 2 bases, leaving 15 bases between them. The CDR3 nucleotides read TGTGCCAGCAGTTGGGGGGCCGGAATAACCTACGAGCAGTACTTC. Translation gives CASSWGAGITYEQYF.

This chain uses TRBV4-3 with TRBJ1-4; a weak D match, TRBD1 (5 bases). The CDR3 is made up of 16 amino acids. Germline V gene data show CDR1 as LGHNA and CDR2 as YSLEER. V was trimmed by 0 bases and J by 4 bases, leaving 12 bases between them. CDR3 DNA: TGCGCCAGCAGCCAAGATCCCCCAGGGCTTAATGAAAAACTGTTTTTT. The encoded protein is CASSQDPPGLNEKLFF.

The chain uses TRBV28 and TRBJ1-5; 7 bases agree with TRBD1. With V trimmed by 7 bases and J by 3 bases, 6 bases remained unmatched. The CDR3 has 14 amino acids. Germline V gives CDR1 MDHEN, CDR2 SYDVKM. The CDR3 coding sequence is TGTGCCAGCACCGAAGGACAGGTCAATCAGCCCCAGCATTTT. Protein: CASTEGQVNQPQHF.

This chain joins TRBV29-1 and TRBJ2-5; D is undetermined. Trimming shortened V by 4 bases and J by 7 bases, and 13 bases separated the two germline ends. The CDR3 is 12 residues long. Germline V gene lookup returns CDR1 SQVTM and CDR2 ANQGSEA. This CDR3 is CSVVGPPRTQYF. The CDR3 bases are TGCAGCGTTGTTGGACCACCAAGGACCCAGTACTTC.

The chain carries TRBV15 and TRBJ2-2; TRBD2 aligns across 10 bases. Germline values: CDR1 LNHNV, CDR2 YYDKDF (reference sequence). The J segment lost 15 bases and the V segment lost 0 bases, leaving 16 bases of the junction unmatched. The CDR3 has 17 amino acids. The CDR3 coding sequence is TGTGCCACCAGCAGAGATCGGCACACTAGCGGGATGAGGATGGTGTTTTTT. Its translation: CATSRDRHTSGMRMVFF.

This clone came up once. CDR3 sequence: CASSEEVTFPYEQYF. The CDR3 DNA reads as TGTGCCAGCAGTGAAGAAGTGACGTTCCCCTACGAGCAGTACTTC. The chain recombines TRBV6-1 with TRBJ2-7; D ambiguous. The ends were cut back, 1 base at V and 2 bases at J, with 12 bases in the middle. The CDR3 covers 15 residues. CDR1 MNHNS and CDR2 SASEGT come from the germline V gene.

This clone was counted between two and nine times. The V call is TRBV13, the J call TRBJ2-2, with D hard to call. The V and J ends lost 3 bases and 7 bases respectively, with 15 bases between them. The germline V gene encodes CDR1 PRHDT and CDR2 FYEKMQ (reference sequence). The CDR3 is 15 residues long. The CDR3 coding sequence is TGTGCCAGCAGCTTCATGGGAAATCTCGGCGGGGAGCTGTTTTTT. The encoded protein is CASSFMGNLGGELFF.

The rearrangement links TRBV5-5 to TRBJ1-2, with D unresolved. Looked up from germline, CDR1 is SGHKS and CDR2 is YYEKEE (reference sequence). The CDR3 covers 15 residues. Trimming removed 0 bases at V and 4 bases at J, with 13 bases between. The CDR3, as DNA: TGTGCCAGCAGCTTGGGGGGAATTTCACCCTATGGCTACACCTTC. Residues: CASSLGGISPYGYTF.

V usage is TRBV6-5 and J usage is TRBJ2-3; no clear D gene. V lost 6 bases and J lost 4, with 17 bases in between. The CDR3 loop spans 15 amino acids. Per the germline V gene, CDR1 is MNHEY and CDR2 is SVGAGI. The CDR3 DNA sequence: TGTGCCAGCAGCCCGTTTCGGTCGGTTCCAGATACGCAGTATTTT. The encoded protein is CASSPFRSVPDTQYF.